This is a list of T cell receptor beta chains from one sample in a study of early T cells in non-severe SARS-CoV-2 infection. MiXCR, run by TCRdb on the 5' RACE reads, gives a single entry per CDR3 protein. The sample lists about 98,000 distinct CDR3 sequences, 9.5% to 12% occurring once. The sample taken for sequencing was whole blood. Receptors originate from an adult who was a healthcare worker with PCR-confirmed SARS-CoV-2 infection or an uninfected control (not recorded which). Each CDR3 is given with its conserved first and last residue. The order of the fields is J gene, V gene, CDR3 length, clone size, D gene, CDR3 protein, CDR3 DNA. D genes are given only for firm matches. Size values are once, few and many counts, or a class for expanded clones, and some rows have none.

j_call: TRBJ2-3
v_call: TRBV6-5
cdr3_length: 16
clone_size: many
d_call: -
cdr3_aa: CASSYYTGSTTDTQYF
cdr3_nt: TGTGCCAGCAGTTACTATACGGGAAGCACCACAGATACGCAGTATTTT

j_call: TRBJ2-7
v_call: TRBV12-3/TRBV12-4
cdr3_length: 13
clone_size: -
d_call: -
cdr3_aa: CASSPDLDYEQYF
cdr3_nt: TGTGCCAGCAGTCCGGACCTGGACTACGAGCAGTACTTC

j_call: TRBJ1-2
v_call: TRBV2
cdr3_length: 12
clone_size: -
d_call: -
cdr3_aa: CASSELSYGYTF
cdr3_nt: TGTGCCAGCAGTGAATTGTCCTATGGCTACACCTTC

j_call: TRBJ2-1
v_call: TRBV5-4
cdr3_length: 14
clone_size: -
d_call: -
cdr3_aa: CASSPKVSDNEQFF
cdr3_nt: TGTGCCAGCAGCCCTAAGGTCAGCGACAATGAGCAGTTCTTC

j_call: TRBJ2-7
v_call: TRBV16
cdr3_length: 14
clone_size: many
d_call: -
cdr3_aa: CASSQSGFPYEQYF
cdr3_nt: TGTGCCAGCAGCCAATCAGGGTTCCCCTACGAGCAGTACTTC

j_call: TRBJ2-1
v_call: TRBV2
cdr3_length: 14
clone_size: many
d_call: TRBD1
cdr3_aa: CASRPRTGGNEQFF
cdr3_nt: TGTGCCAGCAGGCCAAGGACAGGGGGCAATGAGCAGTTCTTC

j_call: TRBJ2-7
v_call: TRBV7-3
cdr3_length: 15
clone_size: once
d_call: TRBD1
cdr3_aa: CASSARTGAEGEQYF
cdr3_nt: TGTGCCAGCAGCGCACGGACAGGGGCAGAAGGGGAGCAGTACTTC

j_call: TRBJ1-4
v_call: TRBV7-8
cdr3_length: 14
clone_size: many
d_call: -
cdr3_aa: CASSLDAEVGKLFF
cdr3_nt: TGTGCCAGCAGCTTAGACGCGGAAGTCGGAAAACTGTTTTTT

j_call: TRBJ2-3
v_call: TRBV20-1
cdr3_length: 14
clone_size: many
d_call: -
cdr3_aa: CSAKEWVSVNTQYF
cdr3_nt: TGCAGTGCTAAGGAATGGGTTAGCGTAAATACGCAGTATTTT

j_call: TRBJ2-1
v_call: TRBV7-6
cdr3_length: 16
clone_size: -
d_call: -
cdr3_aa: CASSLEVGASYNEQFF
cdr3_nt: TGTGCCAGCAGCTTAGAGGTGGGGGCCTCTTACAATGAGCAGTTCTTC

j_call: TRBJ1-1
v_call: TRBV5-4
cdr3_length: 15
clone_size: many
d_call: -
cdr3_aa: CASSLAGGGGTEAFF
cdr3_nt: TGTGCCAGCAGCTTGGCCGGAGGAGGAGGCACTGAAGCTTTCTTT

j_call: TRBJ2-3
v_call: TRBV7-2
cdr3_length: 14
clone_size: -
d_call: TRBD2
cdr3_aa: CASTLAGATDTQYF
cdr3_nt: TGTGCCAGCACCTTAGCGGGGGCCACAGATACGCAGTATTTT

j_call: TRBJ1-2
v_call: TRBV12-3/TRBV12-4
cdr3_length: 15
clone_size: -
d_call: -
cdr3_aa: CASSSPGHYNYGYTF
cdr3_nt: TGTGCCAGCAGTTCTCCGGGACATTATAACTATGGCTACACCTTC

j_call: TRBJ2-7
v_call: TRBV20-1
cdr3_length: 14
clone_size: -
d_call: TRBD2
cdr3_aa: CSVLAGGFSYEQYF
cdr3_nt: TGCAGTGTCCTAGCGGGAGGGTTCTCCTACGAGCAGTACTTC

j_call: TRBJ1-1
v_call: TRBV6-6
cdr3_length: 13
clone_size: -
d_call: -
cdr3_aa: CASRPLGGTEAFF
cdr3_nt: TGTGCCAGCAGGCCTCTGGGAGGTACTGAAGCTTTCTTT

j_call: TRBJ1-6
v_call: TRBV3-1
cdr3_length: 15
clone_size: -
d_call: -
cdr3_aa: CASITPGPYNSPLHF
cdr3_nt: TGTGCCAGCATCACCCCGGGACCCTATAATTCACCCCTCCACTTT

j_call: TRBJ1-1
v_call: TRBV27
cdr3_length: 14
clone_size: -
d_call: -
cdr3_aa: CASSLRSVWTEAFF
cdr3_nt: TGTGCCAGCAGTTTAAGGAGTGTTTGGACTGAAGCTTTCTTT

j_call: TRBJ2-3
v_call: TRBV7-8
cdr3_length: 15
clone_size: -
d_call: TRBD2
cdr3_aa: CASSLRLAGTDTQYF
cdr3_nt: TGTGCCAGCAGCTTAAGGCTAGCGGGCACAGATACGCAGTATTTT

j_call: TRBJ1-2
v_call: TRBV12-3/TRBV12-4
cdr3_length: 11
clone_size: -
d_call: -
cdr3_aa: CASSFPYGYTF
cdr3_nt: TGTGCCAGCAGTTTCCCCTATGGCTACACCTTC

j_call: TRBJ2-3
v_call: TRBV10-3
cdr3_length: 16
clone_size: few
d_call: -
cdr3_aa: CAISDNQRRGTDTQYF
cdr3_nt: TGTGCCATCAGTGACAACCAACGCCGAGGCACAGATACGCAGTATTTT

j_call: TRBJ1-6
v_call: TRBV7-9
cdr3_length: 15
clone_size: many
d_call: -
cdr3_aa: CASSLGGLRNSPLHF
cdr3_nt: TGTGCCAGCAGCTTAGGTGGTCTGAGGAATTCACCCCTCCACTTT

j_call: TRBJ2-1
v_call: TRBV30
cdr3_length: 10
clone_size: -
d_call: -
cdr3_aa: CALGRNEQFF
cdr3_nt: TGTGCCTTGGGAAGGAATGAGCAGTTCTTC

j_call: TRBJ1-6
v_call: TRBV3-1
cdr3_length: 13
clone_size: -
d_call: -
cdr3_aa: CASSPRSTSPLHF
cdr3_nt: TGTGCCAGCAGCCCTCGCTCAACTTCACCCCTCCACTTT

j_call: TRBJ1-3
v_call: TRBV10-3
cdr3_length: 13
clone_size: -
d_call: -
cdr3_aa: CAISGSPGNTIYF
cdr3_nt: TGTGCCATCAGCGGGAGTCCCGGAAACACCATATATTTT

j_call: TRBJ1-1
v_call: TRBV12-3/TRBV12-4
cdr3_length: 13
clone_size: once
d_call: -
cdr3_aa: CASRPDLNTEAFF
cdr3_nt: TGTGCCAGCAGGCCGGACCTGAACACTGAAGCTTTCTTT

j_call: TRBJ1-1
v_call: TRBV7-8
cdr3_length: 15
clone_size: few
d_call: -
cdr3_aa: CASSSSGTAFSEAFF
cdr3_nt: TGTGCCAGCAGCAGCTCCGGGACTGCATTCTCTGAAGCTTTCTTT

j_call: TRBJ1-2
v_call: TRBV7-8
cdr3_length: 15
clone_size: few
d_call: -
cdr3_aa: CASSLSRGANYGYTF
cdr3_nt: TGTGCCAGCAGCTTATCGCGGGGGGCTAACTATGGCTACACCTTC

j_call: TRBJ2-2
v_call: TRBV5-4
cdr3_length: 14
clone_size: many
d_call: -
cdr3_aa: CASSLAAGSGELFF
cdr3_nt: TGTGCCAGCAGCTTGGCGGCGGGGTCCGGGGAGCTGTTTTTT

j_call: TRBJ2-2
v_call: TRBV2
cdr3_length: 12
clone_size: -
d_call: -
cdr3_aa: CASRRNTGELFF
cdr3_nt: TGTGCCAGCAGACGGAACACCGGGGAGCTGTTTTTT

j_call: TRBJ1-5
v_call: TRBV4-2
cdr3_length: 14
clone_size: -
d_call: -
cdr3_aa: CASSHPGVNQPQHF
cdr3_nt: TGTGCCAGCAGCCACCCAGGGGTTAATCAGCCCCAGCATTTT

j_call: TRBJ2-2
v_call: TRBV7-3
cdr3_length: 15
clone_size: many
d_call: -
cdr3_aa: CASSPTTRNTGELFF
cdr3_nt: TGTGCCAGCAGCCCAACCACTCGAAACACCGGGGAGCTGTTTTTT

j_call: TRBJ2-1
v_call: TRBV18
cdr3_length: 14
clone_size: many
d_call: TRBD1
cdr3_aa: CASSPRDRYNEQFF
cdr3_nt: TGTGCCAGCTCACCGAGGGACAGATACAATGAGCAGTTCTTC

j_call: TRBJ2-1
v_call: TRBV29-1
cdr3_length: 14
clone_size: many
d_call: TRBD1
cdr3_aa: CSHGGTGAYNEQFF
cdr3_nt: TGCAGCCATGGTGGGACAGGGGCCTACAATGAGCAGTTCTTC

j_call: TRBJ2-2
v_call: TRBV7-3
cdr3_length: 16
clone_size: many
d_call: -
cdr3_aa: CASSLTSGQNTGELFF
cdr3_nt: TGTGCCAGCAGCTTAACCAGCGGTCAGAACACCGGGGAGCTGTTTTTT

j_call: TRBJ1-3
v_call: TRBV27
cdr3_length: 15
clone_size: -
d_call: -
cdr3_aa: CASSQQGFSGNTIYF
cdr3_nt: TGTGCCAGCAGTCAACAGGGTTTCTCTGGAAACACCATATATTTT

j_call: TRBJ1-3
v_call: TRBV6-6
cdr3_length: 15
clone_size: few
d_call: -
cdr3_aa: CASNPRNTAENTIYF
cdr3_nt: TGTGCCAGCAACCCAAGGAACACTGCTGAAAACACCATATATTTT

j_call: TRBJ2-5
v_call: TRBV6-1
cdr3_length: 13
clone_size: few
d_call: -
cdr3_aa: CASSRDLQETQYF
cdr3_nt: TGTGCCAGCAGTCGGGATCTCCAAGAGACCCAGTACTTC

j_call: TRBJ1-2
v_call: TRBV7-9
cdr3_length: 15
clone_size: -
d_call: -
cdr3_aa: CASSLAGGGLYGYTF
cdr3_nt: TGTGCCAGCAGCTTAGCGGGTGGAGGGCTGTATGGCTACACCTTC

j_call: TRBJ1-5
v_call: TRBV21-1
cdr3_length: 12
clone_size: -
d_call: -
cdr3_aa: CASSGRDLYQHF
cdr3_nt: TGTGCCAGCAGCGGCCGGGACCTTTATCAGCATTTT

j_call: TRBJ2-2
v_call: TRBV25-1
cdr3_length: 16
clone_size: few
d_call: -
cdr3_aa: CASSASVTGEAGELFF
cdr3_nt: TGTGCCAGCAGTGCCTCCGTGACAGGTGAAGCCGGGGAGCTGTTTTTT

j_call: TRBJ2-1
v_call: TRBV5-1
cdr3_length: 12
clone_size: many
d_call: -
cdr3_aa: CASSFVGNEQFF
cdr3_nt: TGCGCCAGCAGCTTCGTAGGTAATGAGCAGTTCTTC